This TCR beta chain is from a study of cytomegalovirus exposure and HLA in healthy donors. Study results and limitations: Being productive about 87% or about 30% of the time was typical of most TCR beta V segments in an earlier analysis. Later work associated fewer than 20,000 TCR beta sequences with HLA alleles at 0.05 false discovery rate. As a later analysis showed, a missense DCLRE1C variant was linked to trimming of TCR beta V- and J-genes.

The PCR made use of 60 Vbeta and 13 Jbeta primers. The repertoire was sequenced with immunoSEQ multiplex PCR; TCRdb's copy has only in-frame clones and lacks some. The sample lists under 200,000 clones, roughly 79% occurring once. Germline V gene data show CDR1 as SGHRS and CDR2 as YFSETQ. The CDR3 has 15 residues. Trimming removed 4 bases at V and 3 bases at J, with 16 bases between. Worth noting for this clone: The target antigen is unknown.

Material for sequencing was PBMCs. The chain carries TRBV5-1 and TRBJ1-1; tentative D call: TRBD1 (5 bases). The TCR was taken from a man in his thirties or forties in good health and CMV-seronegative. The CDR3 nucleotides read TGCGCCAGCAGCGTCCTCGGGACGGGGGACACTGAAGCTTTCTTT. It is translated as CASSVLGTGDTEAFF.